This TCR beta chain derives from a study of cytomegalovirus exposure and HLA in healthy donors. Study-wide points: A few CMV-associated chains were confirmed in vitro to be specific for CMV antigens. Researchers counted around 160 TCR beta chains as cytomegalovirus-associated.

In regard to this clone: The antigen remains unidentified.

Every donor was a healthy person donating bone marrow. Germline V gives CDR1 MNHEY, CDR2 SMNVEV (reference sequence). This CDR3 contains 16 residues. V lost 4 bases, J lost 6 bases, and 11 bases stayed unmatched. The PCR contained 60 Vbeta and 13 Jbeta primers. Assay used: immunoSEQ multiplex PCR; TCRdb lists only in-frame clones, some missing. This sample has 50,000 to 70,000 clones; 70% to 75% occur once, and the top ten carry roughly 6.4%. The rearrangement uses TRBV27 and TRBJ1-2; 10 bases map to TRBD1. The specimen was PBMCs. The origin of this receptor is a man aged 25 to 40 in good health and CMV-seropositive. CDR3 sequence: CASSWTASGTGDGYTF. CDR3 sequence (DNA): TGTGCCAGCAGTTGGACGGCTAGCGGGACAGGGGATGGCTACACCTTC.